This passage covers 21 T cell receptor beta chains from one sample sequenced in a study of sequential checkpoint blockade in melanoma. As to treatment: randomized to nivolumab then ipilimumab (arm A) or the reverse (arm B). Assay used: immunoSEQ multiplex PCR; TCRdb lists only in-frame clones, some missing. The sample shows about 21,000 clones, around 80% of them seen only once. The material sequenced was CD8+ T cells sorted from blood (inferred from file names), taken from a patient given nivolumab and ipilimumab in sequence. The source of these receptors is a human donor with melanoma.

The chain uses TRBV11-2 and TRBJ2-7, with 14 bases identical to TRBD2. After removal of 5 bases from V and 0 bases from J, the junction contained 6 bases not matched to a gene. Per germline, CDR1 SGHAT and CDR2 FQNNGV. The CDR3 is 17 amino acids. The CDR3 nucleotides read TGTGCCAGCAGCAAGGGACTAGCGGGGGCACCCTCCTACGAGCAGTACTTC. Protein sequence: CASSKGLAGAPSYEQYF. Variable domain in full (rest from reference TRBV11-2 and TRBJ2-7): EAGVAQSPRYKIIEKRQSVAFWCNPISGHATLYWYQQILGQGPKLLIQFQNNGVVDDSQLPKDRFSAERLKGVDSTLKIQPAKLEDSAVYLCASSKGLAGAPSYEQYFGPGTRLTVT.

The V gene is TRBV7-9, the J gene TRBJ2-3; 7 bases match TRBD1. Germline V gene data show CDR1 as SEHNR and CDR2 as FQNEAQ (reference sequence). CDR3 size: 15 residues. J lost 4 bases, V lost 5 bases, and 9 bases had no gene match. In nucleotides, the CDR3 is TGTGCCAGCAGCAAACAGGGGAAGGCTGCAGATACGCAGTATTTT. Translation: CASSKQGKAADTQYF.

The CDR3 sequence: CAWSVGQGYEQYF. CDR3 DNA sequence: TGTGCCTGGAGTGTAGGGCAGGGCTACGAGCAGTACTTC. The V call is TRBV30, the J call TRBJ2-7; D is possibly TRBD1 (5 bases). The CDR3 runs to 13 residues. V lost 0 bases, J lost 3 bases, and 9 bases lay in between. Germline CDR1 and CDR2: GTSNPN and SVGIG (reference sequence).

The V call is TRBV28, the J call TRBJ2-7, with TRBD2 matching over 8 bases. This CDR3 is 13 amino acids long. Germline assignment: CDR1 MDHEN and CDR2 SYDVKM. With V trimmed by 1 base and J by 4 bases, 0 bases remained unmatched. CDR3 sequence reads: CASSLSSGYEQYF. CDR3 nucleotide sequence: TGTGCCAGCAGTTTATCTAGCGGGTACGAGCAGTACTTC.

V usage is TRBV28 and J usage is TRBJ2-7; tentatively, D is TRBD1 (5 bases). V was cut by 2 bases and J by 3 bases, with 17 bases left in between. The CDR3 is made up of 16 amino acids. CDR1 is MDHEN and CDR2 is SYDVKM in the germline V gene. This chain's CDR3 is CASSLRGAGWVYEQYF. The CDR3 bases are TGTGCCAGCAGTTTAAGGGGCGCAGGGTGGGTCTACGAGCAGTACTTC.

The chain joins TRBV11-1 to TRBJ1-1; TRBD1 might be the D (6 bases). V lost 5 bases to trimming and J lost 0 bases, with 13 bases between them. The CDR3 spans 15 residues. Per the germline V gene, CDR1 is SGHAT and CDR2 is FQDESV (reference sequence). CDR3 residues: CASSLGGGMNTEAFF. The CDR3 coding sequence is TGTGCCAGCAGCCTAGGTGGGGGCATGAACACTGAAGCTTTCTTT.

This rearrangement joins TRBV27 to TRBJ1-2, with 9 bases fitting TRBD1. Germline V gene lookup returns CDR1 MNHEY and CDR2 SMNVEV (reference sequence). The V gene end was trimmed by 6 bases and the J gene end by 6 bases; junction bases not matched to a gene: 8. The CDR3 contains 14 residues. As DNA, the CDR3 is TGTGCCAGCAGCCCTACAGGGGGCGTTGATGGCTACACCTTC. Translated, it gives CASSPTGGVDGYTF.

This clone was seen a few times. The chain employs TRBV4-1 and TRBJ2-7; weak D call: TRBD1 (5 bases). Trimming cost V 0 bases and J 4 bases, with 13 bases left between them. CDR3 length: 15 amino acids. CDR1 MGHRA and CDR2 YSYEKL come from the germline V gene. CDR3 DNA: TGCGCCAGCAGCCAAGAACAGGCGGCTGGTTACGAGCAGTACTTC. Protein sequence: CASSQEQAAGYEQYF.

This chain uses TRBV5-6 with TRBJ1-1, with a possible D match to TRBD1 (5 bases). From germline, CDR1 is SGHDT and CDR2 YYEEEE. Trimming removed 0 bases at V and 3 bases at J, with 9 bases between. The CDR3 consists of 14 residues. Here the CDR3 DNA reads TGTGCCAGCAGCTTGGACAGGTGGGACACTGAAGCTTTCTTT. Amino acid sequence: CASSLDRWDTEAFF.

This clone came up a few times. The rearrangement uses TRBV28 and TRBJ1-5; D is uncertain. The CDR3 spans 15 residues. V lost 4 bases and J 0 bases, leaving 10 bases between the germline ends. The germline V gene has CDR1 MDHEN and CDR2 SYDVKM. CDR3: CASSSGTASNQPQHF. The CDR3 region has the DNA TGTGCCAGCAGTTCTGGAACAGCTAGCAATCAGCCCCAGCATTTT. The full variable domain, completed using reference TRBV28 and TRBJ1-5, is DVKVTQSSRYLVKRTGEKVFLECVQDMDHENMFWYRQDPGLGLRLIYFSYDVKMKEKGDIPEGYSVSREKKERFSLILESASTNQTSMYLCASSSGTASNQPQHFGDGTRLSIL.

This chain links TRBV28 with TRBJ2-1; D might be TRBD2 (5 bases). The CDR3 spans 13 residues. The V end lost 8 bases, the J end lost 0 bases, and 8 bases lay between the germline ends. Germline-derived CDR1 and CDR2 are MDHEN and SYDVKM. The CDR3 bases are TGTGCCAGCCGAGGGCCCTCCTACAATGAGCAGTTCTTC. It is translated as CASRGPSYNEQFF.

This clone has only one observation. V is TRBV30 and J is TRBJ2-7; a possible D gene is TRBD2 (6 bases). The CDR3 has 13 residues. Trimming left V 0 bases short and J 7 bases short, with 13 bases between. Looked up from germline, CDR1 is GTSNPN and CDR2 is SVGIG (reference sequence). The CDR3 loop is CAWSVGGAREQYF. The CDR3 nucleotides are TGTGCCTGGAGTGTTGGAGGGGCGAGGGAGCAGTACTTC.

This clone came up once. V usage is TRBV5-5 and J usage is TRBJ2-7; 7 nucleotides line up with TRBD1. The length of the CDR3 is 16 residues. V shed 0 bases, J shed 1 base, and the junction held 7 bases outside the gene matches. The V gene's germline CDR1 is SGHKS and CDR2 YYEKEE (reference sequence). The CDR3 here is CASSLVYDRASYEQYF. CDR3 nucleotides: TGTGCCAGCAGCTTGGTCTACGACAGGGCATCCTACGAGCAGTACTTC. The entire variable domain, with the rest obtained from reference TRBV5-5 and TRBJ2-7, is as follows: DAGVTQSPTHLIKTRGQQVTLRCSPISGHKSVSWYQQVLGQGPQFIFQYYEKEERGRGNFPDRFSARQFPNYSSELNVNALLLGDSALYLCASSLVYDRASYEQYFGPGTRLTVT.

V usage is TRBV28 and J usage is TRBJ2-7; 8 positions agree with TRBD1. The CDR3 runs to 12 residues. CDR1 is MDHEN and CDR2 is SYDVKM in the germline V gene. The J segment lost 4 bases and the V segment lost 7 bases, leaving 3 bases of the junction unmatched. The CDR3 sequence: CASKNRGYEQYF. The CDR3 region has the DNA TGTGCCAGCAAAAACAGGGGGTACGAGCAGTACTTC.

V and J are TRBV9 and TRBJ1-2, with D hard to call. The ends were cut back, 4 bases at V and 1 base at J, with 8 bases in the middle. Germline lookup yields CDR1 SGDLS and CDR2 YYNGEE. This CDR3 contains 13 residues. As DNA, the CDR3 is TGTGCCAGCAGCTCCAGTGGTAACTATGGCTACACCTTC. The encoded protein is CASSSSGNYGYTF.

This clone was observed a single time. CDR3 residues: CASSPLGEGVKYEQYF. The CDR3 region has the DNA TGTGCCAGCAGCCCCCTGGGGGAGGGGGTAAAGTACGAGCAGTACTTC. The V gene is TRBV4-2, the J gene TRBJ2-7; a weak D match, TRBD2 (7 bases). V lost 4 bases, J lost 4 bases, and 20 bases lay in between. The CDR3 length is 16 residues. Germline V gene data show CDR1 as LGHNA and CDR2 as YNFKEQ.

The chain links TRBV7-8 to TRBJ2-1, with D possibly being TRBD2 (5 bases). CDR1 and CDR2 from the germline V gene are SGHVS and FQNEAQ. There are 15 residues in the CDR3. The V gene lost 3 bases and the J gene lost 2 bases, with 11 bases spanning the gap. CDR3 sequence reads: CASSLGDSTYNEQFF. The CDR3 DNA reads TGTGCCAGCAGCTTGGGAGACTCAACCTACAATGAGCAGTTCTTC.

This sequence joins TRBV28 and TRBJ2-7; weak D call: TRBD1 (6 bases). This CDR3 region has 14 residues. The V and J ends lost 6 bases and 4 bases respectively, with 16 bases between them. Germline loops: CDR1 MDHEN, CDR2 SYDVKM. The CDR3 loop is CASSRDIELYEQYF. In DNA form, the CDR3 reads TGTGCCAGCAGCCGGGACATCGAGTTATACGAGCAGTACTTC.

V gene TRBV7-8 combines with J gene TRBJ2-7; D gene ambiguous. CDR1 is SGHVS and CDR2 is FQNEAQ in the germline V gene. Trimming stripped 1 base from V and 6 bases from J, with 4 bases between. The CDR3 has 11 amino acids. The CDR3: CASSLGVEQYF. CDR3 coding DNA: TGTGCCAGCAGCTTAGGCGTCGAGCAGTACTTC.

The chain is built from TRBV5-8 and TRBJ2-2; weak D call: TRBD2 (5 bases). V was clipped by 0 bases and J by 5 bases, with 11 bases between them. The CDR3 sequence is 15 residues long. CDR1 and CDR2 (germline): SGHTS, YDEGEE. CDR3 region: CASSLDGVRTGELFF. In nucleotides, the CDR3 is TGTGCCAGCAGCTTGGACGGGGTGAGAACCGGGGAGCTGTTTTTT.

The chain links TRBV5-6 to TRBJ1-3; D remains unclear. V lost 4 bases to trimming and J lost 4 bases, with 15 bases between them. The CDR3 extends over 15 amino acids. The V gene's germline CDR1 is SGHDT and CDR2 YYEEEE. The CDR3 nucleotides are TGTGCCAGCAGCCCTGGGCCTTCCCAAGGAAACACCATATATTTT. Translated, it gives CASSPGPSQGNTIYF.